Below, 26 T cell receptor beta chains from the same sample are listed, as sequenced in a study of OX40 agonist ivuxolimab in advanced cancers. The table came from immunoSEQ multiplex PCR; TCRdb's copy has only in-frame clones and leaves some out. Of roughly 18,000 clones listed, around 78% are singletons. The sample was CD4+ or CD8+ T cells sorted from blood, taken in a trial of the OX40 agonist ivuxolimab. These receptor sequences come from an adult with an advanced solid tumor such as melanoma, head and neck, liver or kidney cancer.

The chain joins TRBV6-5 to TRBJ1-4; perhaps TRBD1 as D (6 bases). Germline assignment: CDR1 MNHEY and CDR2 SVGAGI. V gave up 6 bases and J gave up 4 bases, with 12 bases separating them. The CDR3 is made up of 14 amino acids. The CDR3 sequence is CASSRQVHNEKLFF. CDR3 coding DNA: TGTGCCAGCAGCCGACAGGTTCATAATGAAAAACTGTTTTTT.

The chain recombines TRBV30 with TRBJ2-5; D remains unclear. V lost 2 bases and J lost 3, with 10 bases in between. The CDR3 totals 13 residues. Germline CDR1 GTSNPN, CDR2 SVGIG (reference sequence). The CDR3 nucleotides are TGTGCCTGGAGTCAAGGGTCCGAAGAGACCCAGTACTTC. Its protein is CAWSQGSEETQYF.

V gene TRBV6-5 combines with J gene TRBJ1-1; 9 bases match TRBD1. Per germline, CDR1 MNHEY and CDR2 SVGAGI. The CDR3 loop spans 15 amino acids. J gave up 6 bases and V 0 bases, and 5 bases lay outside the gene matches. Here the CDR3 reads CASSYSPDRGSEAFF. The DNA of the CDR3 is TGTGCCAGCAGTTACTCCCCGGACAGGGGATCTGAAGCTTTCTTT.

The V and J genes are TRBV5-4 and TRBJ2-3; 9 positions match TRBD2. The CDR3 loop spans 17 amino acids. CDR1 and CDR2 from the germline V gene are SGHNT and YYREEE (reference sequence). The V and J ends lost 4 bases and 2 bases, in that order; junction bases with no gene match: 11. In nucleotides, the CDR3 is TGTGCCAGCAGCCCTACGGGCGGGAGGGCCGCCACAGATACGCAGTATTTT. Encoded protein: CASSPTGGRAATDTQYF.

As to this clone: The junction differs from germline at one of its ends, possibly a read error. CDR3 loop: CASSPVLYHDKVGPF. CDR3 bases: TGTGCCAGCAGCCCCGTATTATACCATGACAAAGTCGGGCCATTC. This chain joins TRBV7-9 and TRBJ2-6; D gene uncertain. This CDR3 spans 15 amino acids. Looked up from germline, CDR1 is SEHNR and CDR2 is FQNEAQ (reference sequence).

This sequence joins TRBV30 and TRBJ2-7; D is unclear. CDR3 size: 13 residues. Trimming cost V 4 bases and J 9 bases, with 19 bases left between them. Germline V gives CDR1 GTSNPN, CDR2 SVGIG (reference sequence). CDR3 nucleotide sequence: TGTGCCTGGACATCCTTCGATGGTGCTAGGCAGTACTTC. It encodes CAWTSFDGARQYF.

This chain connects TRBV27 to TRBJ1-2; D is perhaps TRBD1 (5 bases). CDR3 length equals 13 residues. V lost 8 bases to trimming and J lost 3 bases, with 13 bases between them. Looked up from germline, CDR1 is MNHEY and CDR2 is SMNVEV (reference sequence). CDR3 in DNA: TGTGCCAGCGGGGAGGGGCGCCACTATGGCTACACCTTC. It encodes CASGEGRHYGYTF.

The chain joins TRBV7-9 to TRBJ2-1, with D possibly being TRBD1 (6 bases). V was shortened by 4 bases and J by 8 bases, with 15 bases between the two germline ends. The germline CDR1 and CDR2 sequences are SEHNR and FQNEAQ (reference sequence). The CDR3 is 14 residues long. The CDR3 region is CASSSVRRGDEQFF. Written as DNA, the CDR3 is TGTGCCAGCAGCTCAGTCCGCAGGGGCGATGAGCAGTTCTTC.

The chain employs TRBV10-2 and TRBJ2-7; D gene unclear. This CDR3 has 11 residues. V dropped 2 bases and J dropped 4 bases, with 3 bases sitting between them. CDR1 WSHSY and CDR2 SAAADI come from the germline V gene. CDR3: CASSEGYEQYF. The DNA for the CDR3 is TGCGCCAGCAGTGAGGGGTACGAGCAGTACTTC.

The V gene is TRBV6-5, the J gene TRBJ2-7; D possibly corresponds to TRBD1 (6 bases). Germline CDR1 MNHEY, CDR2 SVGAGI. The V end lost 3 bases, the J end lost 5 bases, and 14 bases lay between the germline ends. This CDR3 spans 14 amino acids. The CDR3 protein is CASSYRDTIDEQYF. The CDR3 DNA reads TGTGCCAGCAGTTATCGGGACACAATCGACGAGCAGTACTTC.

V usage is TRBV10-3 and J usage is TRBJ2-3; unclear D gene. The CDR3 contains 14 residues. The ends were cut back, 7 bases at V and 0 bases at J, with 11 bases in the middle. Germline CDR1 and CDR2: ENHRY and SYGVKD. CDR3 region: CAIKPTASTDTQYF. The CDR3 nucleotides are TGTGCCATCAAGCCTACAGCTAGCACAGATACGCAGTATTTT.

CDR3 sequence (DNA): TGTGCCAGCAGCTACGGAGGGCCGAGGGAGACCCAGTACTTC. Translated: CASSYGGPRETQYF. The chain recombines TRBV5-4 with TRBJ2-5; D possibly corresponds to TRBD2 (6 bases). With 3 bases removed from V and 5 bases from J, the gap between germline ends came to 14 bases. There are 14 residues in the CDR3. Germline CDR1 SGHNT, CDR2 YYREEE (reference sequence).

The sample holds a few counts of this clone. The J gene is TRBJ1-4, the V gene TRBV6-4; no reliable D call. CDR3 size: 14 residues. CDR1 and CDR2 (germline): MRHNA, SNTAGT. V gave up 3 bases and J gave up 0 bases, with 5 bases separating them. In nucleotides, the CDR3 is TGTGCCAGCAGTGAGTCGGCAACTAATGAAAAACTGTTTTTT. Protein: CASSESATNEKLFF.

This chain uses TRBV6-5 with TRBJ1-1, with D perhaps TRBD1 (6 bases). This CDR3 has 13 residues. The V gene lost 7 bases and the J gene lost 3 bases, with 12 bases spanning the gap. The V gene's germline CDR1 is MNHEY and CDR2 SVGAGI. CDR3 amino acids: CASNDRMYTEAFF. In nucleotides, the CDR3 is TGTGCCAGCAACGACAGGATGTACACTGAAGCTTTCTTT.

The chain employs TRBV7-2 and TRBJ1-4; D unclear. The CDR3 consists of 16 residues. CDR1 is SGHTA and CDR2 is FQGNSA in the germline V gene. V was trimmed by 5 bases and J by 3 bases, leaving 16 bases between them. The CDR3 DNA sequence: TGTGCCAGCAGCATAGTCTCAGAACTAGCTAATGAAAAACTGTTTTTT. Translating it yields CASSIVSELANEKLFF.

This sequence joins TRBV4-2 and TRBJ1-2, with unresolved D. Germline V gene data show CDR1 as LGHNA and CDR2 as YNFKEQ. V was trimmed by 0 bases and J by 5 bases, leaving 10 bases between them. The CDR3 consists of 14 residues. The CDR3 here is CASSQESLGYGYTF. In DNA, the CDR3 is TGTGCCAGCAGCCAAGAATCCCTCGGATATGGCTACACCTTC.

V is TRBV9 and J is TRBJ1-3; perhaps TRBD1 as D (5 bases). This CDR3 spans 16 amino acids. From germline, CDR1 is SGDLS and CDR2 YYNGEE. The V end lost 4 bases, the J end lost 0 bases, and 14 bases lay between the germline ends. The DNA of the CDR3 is TGTGCCAGCAGCCCGGGGGACGTAGTCTCTGGAAACACCATATATTTT. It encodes CASSPGDVVSGNTIYF.

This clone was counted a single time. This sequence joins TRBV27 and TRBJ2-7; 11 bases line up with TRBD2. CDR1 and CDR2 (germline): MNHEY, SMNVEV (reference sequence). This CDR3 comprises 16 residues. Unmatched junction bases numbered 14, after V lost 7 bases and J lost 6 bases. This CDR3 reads CASNSRTSGGLFEQYF. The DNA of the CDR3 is TGTGCCAGCAATTCCCGTACTAGCGGGGGACTTTTCGAGCAGTACTTC.

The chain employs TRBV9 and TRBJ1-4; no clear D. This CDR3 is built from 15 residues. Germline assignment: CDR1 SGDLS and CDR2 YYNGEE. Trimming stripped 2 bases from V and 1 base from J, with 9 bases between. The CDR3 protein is CASSVLGITNEKLFF. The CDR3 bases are TGTGCCAGCAGCGTTCTAGGGATAACTAATGAAAAACTGTTTTTT.

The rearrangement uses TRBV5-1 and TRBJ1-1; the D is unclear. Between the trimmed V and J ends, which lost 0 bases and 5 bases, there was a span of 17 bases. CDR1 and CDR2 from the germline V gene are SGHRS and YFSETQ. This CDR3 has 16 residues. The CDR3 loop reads CASSLGAGFGVTEAFF. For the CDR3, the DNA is TGCGCCAGCAGCTTGGGGGCCGGGTTTGGGGTGACTGAAGCTTTCTTT.

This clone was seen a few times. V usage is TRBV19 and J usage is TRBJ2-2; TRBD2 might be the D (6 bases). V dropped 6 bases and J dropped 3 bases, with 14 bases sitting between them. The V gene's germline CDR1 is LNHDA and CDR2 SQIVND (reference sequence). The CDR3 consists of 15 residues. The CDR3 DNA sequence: TGTGCCAGTAGGGGCGGGGATCCATACACCGGGGAGCTGTTTTTT. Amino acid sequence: CASRGGDPYTGELFF.

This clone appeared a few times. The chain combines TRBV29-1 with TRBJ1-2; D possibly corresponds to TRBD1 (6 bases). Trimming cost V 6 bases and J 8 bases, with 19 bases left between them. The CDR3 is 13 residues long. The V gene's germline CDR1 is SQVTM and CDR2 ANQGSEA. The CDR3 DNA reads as TGCAGCGTCGCCACCGGGGGGGCAGGGGGCTACACCTTC. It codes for CSVATGGAGGYTF.

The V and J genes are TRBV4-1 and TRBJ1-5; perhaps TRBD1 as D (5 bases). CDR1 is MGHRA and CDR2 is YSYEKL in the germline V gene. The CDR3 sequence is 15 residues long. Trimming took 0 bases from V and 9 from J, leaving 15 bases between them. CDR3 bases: TGCGCCAGCAGCCAAGATAGGCTCCCGCAGGGGCCCCAGCATTTT. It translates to CASSQDRLPQGPQHF.

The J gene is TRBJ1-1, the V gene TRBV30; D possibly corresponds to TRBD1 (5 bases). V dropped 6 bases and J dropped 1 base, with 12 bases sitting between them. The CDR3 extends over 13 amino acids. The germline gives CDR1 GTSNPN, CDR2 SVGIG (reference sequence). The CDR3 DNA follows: TGTGCCTGCCGATGGGGGGAGAACACTGAAGCTTTCTTT. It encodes CACRWGENTEAFF.

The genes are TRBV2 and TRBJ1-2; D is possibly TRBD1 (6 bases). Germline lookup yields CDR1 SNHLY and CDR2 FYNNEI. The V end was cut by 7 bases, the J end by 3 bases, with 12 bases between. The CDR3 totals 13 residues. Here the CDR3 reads CASIRSGDYGYTF. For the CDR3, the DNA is TGTGCCAGCATTCGATCAGGGGACTATGGCTACACCTTC.

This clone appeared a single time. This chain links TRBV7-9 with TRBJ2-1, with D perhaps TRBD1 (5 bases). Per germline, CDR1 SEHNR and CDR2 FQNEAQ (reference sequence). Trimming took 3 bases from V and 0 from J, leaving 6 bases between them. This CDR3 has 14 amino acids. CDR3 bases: TGTGCCAGCAGCTTCCAGGGCTCCTACAATGAGCAGTTCTTC. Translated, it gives CASSFQGSYNEQFF.